This is a list of T cell receptor beta chains from one sample in a study of siplizumab effects on memory and regulatory T cells. This table comes from immunoSEQ multiplex PCR, and its TCRdb copy is limited to in-frame clones, with some not included. The repertoire holds around 100,000 clones, about 93% seen once, with around 0.62% in the top ten. Material for sequencing was Tregs sorted from blood. Every receptor here comes from a human donor in good health. CDR3s include the opening cysteine and the closing phenylalanine or tryptophan. D genes are given only for firm matches. Expanded clones are given a class, and other clones once, few, many or no size at all.

d_gene: -
v_gene: TRBV10-3
abundance: -
j_gene: TRBJ2-5
CDR3nt: TGTGCCATCAGGACGGGCGAGACCCAGTACTTC
CDR3aa: CAIRTGETQYF

d_gene: -
v_gene: TRBV18
abundance: -
j_gene: TRBJ2-3
CDR3nt: TGTGCCAGCTCGGACTTAGATACGCAGTATTTT
CDR3aa: CASSDLDTQYF

d_gene: -
v_gene: TRBV15
abundance: -
j_gene: TRBJ1-4
CDR3nt: TGTGCCACCAGCTGGACCGGCATAGGAGGAGAAAAACTGTTTTTT
CDR3aa: CATSWTGIGGEKLFF

d_gene: TRBD2
v_gene: TRBV11-3
abundance: -
j_gene: TRBJ2-3
CDR3nt: TGTGCCAGCAGCTTTGGACTAGCGGGGAAAACAGATACGCAGTATTTT
CDR3aa: CASSFGLAGKTDTQYF

d_gene: -
v_gene: TRBV6-1
abundance: -
j_gene: TRBJ2-7
CDR3nt: TGTGCCAGCAGGGAGGGCCGAGGCAGACCTGAGCAGTACTTC
CDR3aa: CASREGRGRPEQYF

d_gene: TRBD1
v_gene: TRBV5-4
abundance: -
j_gene: TRBJ2-7
CDR3nt: TGTGCCAGCAGCAAGGGACAGGGCTACGAGCAGTACTTC
CDR3aa: CASSKGQGYEQYF

d_gene: TRBD2
v_gene: TRBV27
abundance: -
j_gene: TRBJ2-1
CDR3nt: TGTGCCAGCAGTTTTCTGAGCGGGAGGGCCGACAACAATGAGCAGTTCTTC
CDR3aa: CASSFLSGRADNNEQFF

d_gene: -
v_gene: TRBV5-1
abundance: -
j_gene: TRBJ2-2
CDR3nt: TGCGCCAGCAGGGAAGGGGCGAACACCGGGGAGCTGTTTTTT
CDR3aa: CASREGANTGELFF

d_gene: -
v_gene: TRBV29-1
abundance: -
j_gene: TRBJ2-7
CDR3nt: TGCAGCGTTGAGGCCGGGACACCTTCCACCTACGAGCAGTACTTC
CDR3aa: CSVEAGTPSTYEQYF

d_gene: -
v_gene: TRBV5-1
abundance: few
j_gene: TRBJ1-2
CDR3nt: TGCGCCAGCAGCTTGGGGGCTTCCTATGGCTACACCTTC
CDR3aa: CASSLGASYGYTF

d_gene: -
v_gene: TRBV5-1
abundance: -
j_gene: TRBJ2-3
CDR3nt: TGCGCCAGCAGCTTGAACAGAGCAGATACGCAGTATTTT
CDR3aa: CASSLNRADTQYF

d_gene: TRBD2
v_gene: TRBV11-1
abundance: -
j_gene: TRBJ2-3
CDR3nt: TGTGCCAGCAGCTTAGTAGGACTAGCGGGGTCAAGAACAGATACGCAGTATTTT
CDR3aa: CASSLVGLAGSRTDTQYF

d_gene: -
v_gene: TRBV7-9
abundance: -
j_gene: TRBJ1-2
CDR3nt: TGTGCCAGCAGCTTAGGCAGGACTGATGGCTACACCTTC
CDR3aa: CASSLGRTDGYTF

d_gene: -
v_gene: TRBV11-2
abundance: -
j_gene: TRBJ1-2
CDR3nt: TGTGCCAGCAGCTTAGAAGGGGGGTCAGGCTATGGCTACACCTTC
CDR3aa: CASSLEGGSGYGYTF

d_gene: -
v_gene: TRBV11-3
abundance: -
j_gene: TRBJ1-2
CDR3nt: TGTGCCAGCAGCCTCCGCCCAGGGGAGGAGAATGGCTACACCTTC
CDR3aa: CASSLRPGEENGYTF

d_gene: TRBD1
v_gene: TRBV6-1
abundance: -
j_gene: TRBJ2-7
CDR3nt: TGTGCCAGCAGTGAATCAACAGGGGGCCTGGAGCAGTACTTC
CDR3aa: CASSESTGGLEQYF

d_gene: -
v_gene: TRBV7-3
abundance: -
j_gene: TRBJ2-3
CDR3nt: TGTGCCAGCAGCTTTCAGGGGAGACGAGATACGCAGTATTTT
CDR3aa: CASSFQGRRDTQYF

d_gene: -
v_gene: TRBV5-4
abundance: -
j_gene: TRBJ2-6
CDR3nt: TGTGCCAGCACAAGCTCTGGGGCCAACGTCCTGACTTTC
CDR3aa: CASTSSGANVLTF

d_gene: TRBD1
v_gene: TRBV5-1
abundance: -
j_gene: TRBJ1-2
CDR3nt: TGCGCCAGCAGCTTGGCCCCGGGACAGGGTCACTACACCTTC
CDR3aa: CASSLAPGQGHYTF

d_gene: -
v_gene: TRBV10-2
abundance: -
j_gene: TRBJ1-2
CDR3nt: TGCGCCAGCAGTGAAAGCGGCGGCTACACCTTC
CDR3aa: CASSESGGYTF

d_gene: -
v_gene: TRBV6-5
abundance: once
j_gene: TRBJ2-1
CDR3nt: TGTGCCAGCAGTTACCGGGTTGAGCAGTTCTTC
CDR3aa: CASSYRVEQFF

d_gene: TRBD2
v_gene: TRBV7-2
abundance: once
j_gene: TRBJ2-5
CDR3nt: TGTGCCAGCAGCCGGACTAGTGCCCAAGAGACCCAGTACTTC
CDR3aa: CASSRTSAQETQYF

d_gene: TRBD1
v_gene: TRBV18
abundance: -
j_gene: TRBJ2-1
CDR3nt: TGTGCCAGCTCGACAACAGGGGGCGCCTACAATGAGCAGTTCTTC
CDR3aa: CASSTTGGAYNEQFF

d_gene: -
v_gene: TRBV25-1
abundance: few
j_gene: TRBJ2-3
CDR3nt: TGTGCCAGCAGTGAATATATTGGGGGGCTGGATACGCAGTATTTT
CDR3aa: CASSEYIGGLDTQYF

d_gene: -
v_gene: TRBV19
abundance: -
j_gene: TRBJ2-1
CDR3nt: TGTGCCAGTAGTGAGCGTCTATCCTACAATGAGCAGTTCTTC
CDR3aa: CASSERLSYNEQFF

d_gene: -
v_gene: TRBV14
abundance: -
j_gene: TRBJ2-7
CDR3nt: TGTGCCAGCAGCCAATGGGGTTCGATGGGCGAGCAGTACTTC
CDR3aa: CASSQWGSMGEQYF

d_gene: -
v_gene: TRBV4-2
abundance: -
j_gene: TRBJ1-2
CDR3nt: TGTGCCAGCAGCCAAGGTGTAACTGTGGGGACCTATGGCTACACCTTC
CDR3aa: CASSQGVTVGTYGYTF

d_gene: -
v_gene: TRBV11-2
abundance: -
j_gene: TRBJ2-3
CDR3nt: TGTGCCAGCAGCTTAGTTTCGGGGGAAATTACAGATACGCAGTATTTT
CDR3aa: CASSLVSGEITDTQYF

d_gene: -
v_gene: TRBV25-1
abundance: -
j_gene: TRBJ1-4
CDR3nt: TGTGCCAGCAGTGATCCGGGACACCAACCCGAAAAACTGTTTTTT
CDR3aa: CASSDPGHQPEKLFF

d_gene: -
v_gene: TRBV5-1
abundance: -
j_gene: TRBJ1-1
CDR3nt: TGCGCCAGCAGCTTGGAGTTTGCGAACACTGAAGCTTTCTTT
CDR3aa: CASSLEFANTEAFF

d_gene: -
v_gene: TRBV4-2
abundance: -
j_gene: TRBJ2-3
CDR3nt: TGTGCCAGCAGCCGGACCCCTACAGCGGCAGCACCTCCGGATACGCAGTATTTT
CDR3aa: CASSRTPTAAAPPDTQYF

d_gene: -
v_gene: TRBV4-2
abundance: -
j_gene: TRBJ2-3
CDR3nt: TGTGCCAGCAGCCAAAATGGAGGGGGCACAGATACGCAGTATTTT
CDR3aa: CASSQNGGGTDTQYF

d_gene: -
v_gene: TRBV18
abundance: -
j_gene: TRBJ1-5
CDR3nt: TGTGCCAGCTCACCAGGACTGAGCAATCAGCCCCAGCATTTT
CDR3aa: CASSPGLSNQPQHF